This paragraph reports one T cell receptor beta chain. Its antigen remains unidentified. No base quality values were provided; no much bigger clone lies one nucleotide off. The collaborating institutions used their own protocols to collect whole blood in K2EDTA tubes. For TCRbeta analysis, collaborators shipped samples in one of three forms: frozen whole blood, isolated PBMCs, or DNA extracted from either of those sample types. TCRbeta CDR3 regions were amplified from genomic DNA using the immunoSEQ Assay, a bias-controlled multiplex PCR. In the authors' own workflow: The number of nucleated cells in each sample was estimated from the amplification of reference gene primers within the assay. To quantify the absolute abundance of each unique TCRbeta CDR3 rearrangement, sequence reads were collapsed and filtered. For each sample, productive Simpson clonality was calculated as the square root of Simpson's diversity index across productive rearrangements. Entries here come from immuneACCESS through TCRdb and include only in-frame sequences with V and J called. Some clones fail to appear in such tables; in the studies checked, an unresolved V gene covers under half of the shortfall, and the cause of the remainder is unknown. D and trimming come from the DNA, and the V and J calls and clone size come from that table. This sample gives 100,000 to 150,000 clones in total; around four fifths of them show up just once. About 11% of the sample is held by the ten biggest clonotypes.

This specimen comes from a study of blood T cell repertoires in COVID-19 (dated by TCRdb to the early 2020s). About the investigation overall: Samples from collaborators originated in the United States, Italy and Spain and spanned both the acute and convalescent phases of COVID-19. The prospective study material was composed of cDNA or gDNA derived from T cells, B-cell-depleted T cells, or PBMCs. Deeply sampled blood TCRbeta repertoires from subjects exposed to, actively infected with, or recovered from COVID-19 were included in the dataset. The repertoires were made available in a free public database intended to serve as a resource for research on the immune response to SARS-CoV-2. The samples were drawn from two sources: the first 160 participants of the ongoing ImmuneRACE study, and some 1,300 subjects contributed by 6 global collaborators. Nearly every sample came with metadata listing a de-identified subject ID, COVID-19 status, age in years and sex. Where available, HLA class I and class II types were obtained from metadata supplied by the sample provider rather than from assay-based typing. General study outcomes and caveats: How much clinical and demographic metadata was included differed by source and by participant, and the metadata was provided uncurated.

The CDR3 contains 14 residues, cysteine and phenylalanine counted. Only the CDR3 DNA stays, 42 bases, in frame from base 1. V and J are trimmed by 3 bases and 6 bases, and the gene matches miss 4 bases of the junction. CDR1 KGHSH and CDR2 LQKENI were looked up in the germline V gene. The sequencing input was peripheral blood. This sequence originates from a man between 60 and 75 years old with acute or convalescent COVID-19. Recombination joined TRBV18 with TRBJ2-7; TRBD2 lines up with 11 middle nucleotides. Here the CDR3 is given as CASSPQTSGTEQYF. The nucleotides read TGTGCCAGCTCACCCCAGACTAGCGGGACCGAGCAGTACTTC. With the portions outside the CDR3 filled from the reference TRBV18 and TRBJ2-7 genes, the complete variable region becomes NAGVMQNPRHLVRRRGQEARLRCSPMKGHSHVYWYRQLPEEGLKFMVYLQKENIIDESGMPKERFSAEFPKEGPSILRIQQVVRGDSAAYFCASSPQTSGTEQYFGPGTRLTVT.